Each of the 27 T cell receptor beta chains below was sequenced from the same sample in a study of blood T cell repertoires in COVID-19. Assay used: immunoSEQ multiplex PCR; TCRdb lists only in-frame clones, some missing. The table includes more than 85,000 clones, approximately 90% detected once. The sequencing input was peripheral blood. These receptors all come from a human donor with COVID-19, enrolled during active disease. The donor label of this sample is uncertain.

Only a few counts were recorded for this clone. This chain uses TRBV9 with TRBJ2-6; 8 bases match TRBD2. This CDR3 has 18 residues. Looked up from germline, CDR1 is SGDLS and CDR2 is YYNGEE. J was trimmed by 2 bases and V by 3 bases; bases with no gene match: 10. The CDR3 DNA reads TGTGCCAGCAGCGCCCGAGCGGGAGAGGAGGCTGGGGCCAACGTCCTGACTTTC. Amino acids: CASSARAGEEAGANVLTF.

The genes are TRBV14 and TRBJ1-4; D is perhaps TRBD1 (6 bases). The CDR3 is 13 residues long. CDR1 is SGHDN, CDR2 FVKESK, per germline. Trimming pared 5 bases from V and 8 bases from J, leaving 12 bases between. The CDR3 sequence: CASSSYRDEKLFF. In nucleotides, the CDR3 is TGTGCCAGCAGCTCGTACAGGGACGAAAAACTGTTTTTT.

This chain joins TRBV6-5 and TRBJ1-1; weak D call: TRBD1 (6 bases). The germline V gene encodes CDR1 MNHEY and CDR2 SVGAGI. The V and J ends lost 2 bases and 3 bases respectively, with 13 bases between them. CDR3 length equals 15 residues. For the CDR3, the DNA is TGTGCCAGCAGTTACCCGGGCAGGGGCGACACTGAAGCTTTCTTT. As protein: CASSYPGRGDTEAFF.

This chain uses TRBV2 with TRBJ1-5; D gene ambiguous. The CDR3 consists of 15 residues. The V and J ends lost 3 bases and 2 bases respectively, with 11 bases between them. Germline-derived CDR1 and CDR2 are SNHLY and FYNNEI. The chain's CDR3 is CASSELVAGNQPQHF. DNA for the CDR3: TGTGCCAGCAGTGAGCTGGTTGCGGGCAATCAGCCCCAGCATTTT.

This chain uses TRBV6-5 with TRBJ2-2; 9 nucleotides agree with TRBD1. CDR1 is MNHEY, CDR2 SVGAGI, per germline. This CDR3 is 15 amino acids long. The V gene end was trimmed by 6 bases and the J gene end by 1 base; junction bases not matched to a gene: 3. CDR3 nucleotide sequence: TGTGCCAGCAGCCAGGACAGGGGGAACACCGGGGAGCTGTTTTTT. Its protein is CASSQDRGNTGELFF.

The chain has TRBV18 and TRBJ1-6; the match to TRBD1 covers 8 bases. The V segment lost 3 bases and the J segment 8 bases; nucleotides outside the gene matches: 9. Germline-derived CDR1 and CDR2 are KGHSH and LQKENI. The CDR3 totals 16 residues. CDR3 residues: CASSPRMTGADSPLHF. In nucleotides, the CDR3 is TGTGCCAGCTCACCCCGAATGACAGGGGCGGATTCACCCCTCCACTTT.

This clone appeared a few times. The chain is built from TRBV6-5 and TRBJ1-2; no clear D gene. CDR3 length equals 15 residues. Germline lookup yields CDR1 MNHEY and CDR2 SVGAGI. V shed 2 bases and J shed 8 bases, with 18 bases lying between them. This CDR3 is CASSYLPGPAGGYTF. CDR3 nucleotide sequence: TGTGCCAGCAGTTACCTACCCGGGCCCGCGGGCGGCTACACCTTC.

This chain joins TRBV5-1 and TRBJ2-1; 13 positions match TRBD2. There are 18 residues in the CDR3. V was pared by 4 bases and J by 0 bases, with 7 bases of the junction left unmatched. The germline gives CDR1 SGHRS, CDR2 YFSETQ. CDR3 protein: CASSPRTSGGSSYNEQFF. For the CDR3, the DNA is TGCGCCAGCAGCCCCCGGACTAGCGGGGGCTCCTCCTACAATGAGCAGTTCTTC.

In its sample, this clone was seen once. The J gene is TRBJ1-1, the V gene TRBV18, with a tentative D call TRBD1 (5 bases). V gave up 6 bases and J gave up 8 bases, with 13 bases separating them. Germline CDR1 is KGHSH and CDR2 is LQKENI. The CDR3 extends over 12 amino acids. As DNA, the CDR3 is TGTGCCAGCTCCCTCGGGACTGACGAAGCTTTCTTT. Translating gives CASSLGTDEAFF.

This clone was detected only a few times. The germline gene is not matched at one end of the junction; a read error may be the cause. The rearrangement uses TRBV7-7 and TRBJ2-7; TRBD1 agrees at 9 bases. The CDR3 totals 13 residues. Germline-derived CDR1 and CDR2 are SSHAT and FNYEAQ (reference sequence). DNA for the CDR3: TGTGCTAGCAGCTTAGGGACAGGGACCGAGCAGTACTTC. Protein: CASSLGTGTEQYF.

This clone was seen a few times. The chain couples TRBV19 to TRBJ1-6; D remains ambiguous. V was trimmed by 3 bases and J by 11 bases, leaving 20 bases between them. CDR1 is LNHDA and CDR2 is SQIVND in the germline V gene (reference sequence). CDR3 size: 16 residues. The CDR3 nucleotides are TGTGCCAGTAGTATCCCTCCTGGCGGGGTCGGCACACCCCTCCACTTT. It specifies CASSIPPGGVGTPLHF.

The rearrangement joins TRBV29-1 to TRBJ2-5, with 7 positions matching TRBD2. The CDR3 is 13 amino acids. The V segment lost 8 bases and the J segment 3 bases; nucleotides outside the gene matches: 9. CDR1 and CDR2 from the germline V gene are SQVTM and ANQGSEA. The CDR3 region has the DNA TGCAGCCACCGTGGGGGAGGGGAAGAGACCCAGTACTTC. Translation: CSHRGGGEETQYF.

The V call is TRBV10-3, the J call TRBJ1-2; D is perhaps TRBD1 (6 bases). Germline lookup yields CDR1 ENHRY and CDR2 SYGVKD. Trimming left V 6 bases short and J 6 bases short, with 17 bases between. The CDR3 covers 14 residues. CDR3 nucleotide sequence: TGTGCCATCAGGGGGGCTCCTCCCTGGGATGGCTACACCTTC. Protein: CAIRGAPPWDGYTF.

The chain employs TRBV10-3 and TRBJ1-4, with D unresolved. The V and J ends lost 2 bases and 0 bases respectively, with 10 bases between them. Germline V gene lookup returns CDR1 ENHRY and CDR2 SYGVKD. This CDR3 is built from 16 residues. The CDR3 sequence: CAISEGVAATNEKLFF. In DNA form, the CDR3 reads TGTGCCATCAGTGAGGGTGTGGCAGCAACTAATGAAAAACTGTTTTTT.

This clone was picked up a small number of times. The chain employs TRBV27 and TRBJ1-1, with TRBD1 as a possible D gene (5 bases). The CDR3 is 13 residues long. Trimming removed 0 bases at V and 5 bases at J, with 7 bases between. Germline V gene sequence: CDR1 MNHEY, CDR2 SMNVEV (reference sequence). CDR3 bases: TGTGCCAGCAGTTTATCAAAGGGGACTGAAGCTTTCTTT. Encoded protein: CASSLSKGTEAFF.

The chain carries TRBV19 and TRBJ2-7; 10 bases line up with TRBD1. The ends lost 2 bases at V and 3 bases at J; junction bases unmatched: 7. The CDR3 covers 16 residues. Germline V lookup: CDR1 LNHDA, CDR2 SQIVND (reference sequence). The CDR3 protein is CASSIQFGTGVYEQYF. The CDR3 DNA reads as TGTGCCAGTAGTATACAGTTTGGGACAGGGGTCTACGAGCAGTACTTC.

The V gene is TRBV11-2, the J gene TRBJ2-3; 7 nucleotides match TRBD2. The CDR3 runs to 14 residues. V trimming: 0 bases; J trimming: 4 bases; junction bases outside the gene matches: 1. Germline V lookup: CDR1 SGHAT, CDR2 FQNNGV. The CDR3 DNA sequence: TGTGCCAGCAGCTTAGAGGCGGGGGCAGATACGCAGTATTTT. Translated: CASSLEAGADTQYF.

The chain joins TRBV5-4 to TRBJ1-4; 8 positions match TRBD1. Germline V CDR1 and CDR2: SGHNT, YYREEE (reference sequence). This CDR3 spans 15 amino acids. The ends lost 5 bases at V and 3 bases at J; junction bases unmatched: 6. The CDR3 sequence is CASSSRQGSNEKLFF. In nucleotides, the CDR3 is TGTGCCAGCAGTTCCCGACAGGGGTCTAATGAAAAACTGTTTTTT.

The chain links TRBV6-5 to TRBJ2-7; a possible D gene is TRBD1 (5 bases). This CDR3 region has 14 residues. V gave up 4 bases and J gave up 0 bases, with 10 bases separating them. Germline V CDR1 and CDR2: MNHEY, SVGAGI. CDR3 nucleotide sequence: TGTGCCAGCAGTTCGCAGGGTCCCTCCTACGAGCAGTACTTC. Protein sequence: CASSSQGPSYEQYF.

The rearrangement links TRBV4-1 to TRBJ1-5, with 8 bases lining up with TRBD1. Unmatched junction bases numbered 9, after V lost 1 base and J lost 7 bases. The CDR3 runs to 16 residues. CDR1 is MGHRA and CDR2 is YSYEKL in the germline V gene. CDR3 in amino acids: CASSQGDRQGNQPQHF. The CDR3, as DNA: TGCGCCAGCAGCCAAGGGGATCGACAGGGGAACCAGCCCCAGCATTTT.

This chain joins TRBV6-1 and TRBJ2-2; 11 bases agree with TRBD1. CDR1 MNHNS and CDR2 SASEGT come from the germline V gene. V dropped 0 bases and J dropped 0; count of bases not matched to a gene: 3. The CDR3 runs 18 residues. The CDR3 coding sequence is TGTGCCAGCAGTGAAGCGGTGGGACAGGGGGCGAACACCGGGGAGCTGTTTTTT. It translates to CASSEAVGQGANTGELFF.

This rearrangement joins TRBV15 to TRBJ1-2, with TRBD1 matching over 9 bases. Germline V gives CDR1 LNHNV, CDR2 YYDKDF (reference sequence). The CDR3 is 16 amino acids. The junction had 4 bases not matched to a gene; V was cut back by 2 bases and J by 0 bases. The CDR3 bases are TGTGCCACCAGCAGAACTAGACAGGGGGCTAACTATGGCTACACCTTC. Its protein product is CATSRTRQGANYGYTF. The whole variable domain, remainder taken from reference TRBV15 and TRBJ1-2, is DAMVIQNPRYQVTQFGKPVTLSCSQTLNHNVMYWYQQKSSQAPKLLFHYYDKDFNNEADTPDNFQSRRPNTSFCFLDIRSPGLGDTAMYLCATSRTRQGANYGYTFGSGTRLTVV.

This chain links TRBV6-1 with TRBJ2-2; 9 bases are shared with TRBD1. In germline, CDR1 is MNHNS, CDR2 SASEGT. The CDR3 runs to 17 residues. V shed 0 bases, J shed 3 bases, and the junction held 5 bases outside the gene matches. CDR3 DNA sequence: TGTGCCAGCAGTGAAGCGCTGGGACAGGGTGACACCGGGGAGCTGTTTTTT. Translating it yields CASSEALGQGDTGELFF.

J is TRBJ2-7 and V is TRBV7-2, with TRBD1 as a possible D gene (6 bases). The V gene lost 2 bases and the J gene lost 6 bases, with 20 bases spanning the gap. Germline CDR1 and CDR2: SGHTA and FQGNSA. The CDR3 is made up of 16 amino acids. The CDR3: CASSLNRAAKPLEQYF. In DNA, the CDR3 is TGTGCCAGCAGCTTAAACAGGGCGGCGAAGCCACTCGAGCAGTACTTC.

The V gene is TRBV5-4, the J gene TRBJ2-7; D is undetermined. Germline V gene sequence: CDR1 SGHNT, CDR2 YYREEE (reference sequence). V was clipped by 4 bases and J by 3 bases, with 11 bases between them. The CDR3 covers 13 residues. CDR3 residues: CASSGSSNYEQYF. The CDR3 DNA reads TGTGCCAGCAGCGGCTCATCGAACTACGAGCAGTACTTC.

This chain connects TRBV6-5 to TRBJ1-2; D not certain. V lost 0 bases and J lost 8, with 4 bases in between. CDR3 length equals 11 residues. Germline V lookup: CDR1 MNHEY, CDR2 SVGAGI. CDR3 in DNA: TGTGCCAGCAGTTACTCGTTAGGCTACACCTTC. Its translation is CASSYSLGYTF.

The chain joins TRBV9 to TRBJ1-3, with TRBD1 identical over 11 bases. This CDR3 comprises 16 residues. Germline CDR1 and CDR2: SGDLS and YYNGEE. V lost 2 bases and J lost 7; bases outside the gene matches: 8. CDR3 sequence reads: CASSVAPRDRGNTIYF. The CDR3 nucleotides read TGTGCCAGCAGCGTGGCCCCTCGGGACAGGGGGAACACCATATATTTT. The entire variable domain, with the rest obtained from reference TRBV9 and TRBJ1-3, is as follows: DSGVTQTPKHLITATGQRVTLRCSPRSGDLSVYWYQQSLDQGLQFLIQYYNGEERAKGNILERFSAQQFPDLHSELNLSSLELGDSALYFCASSVAPRDRGNTIYFGEGSWLTVV.